This T cell receptor (beta chain) came from a study of CD8+ T cells in alopecia areata. V lost 4 bases, J lost 1 base, and 11 bases lay in between. The CDR3 is made up of 15 amino acids. Germline assignment: CDR1 SQVTM and CDR2 ANQGSEA. Indicated treatment: oral pan-JAK inhibitor, 5-10 mg twice daily. Sequencing templates came from extracted RNA that was reverse transcribed into cDNA. Sequencing was performed with immunoSEQ multiplex PCR; in TCRdb, only in-frame clones are kept and a portion is missing. The sample lists 150,000 to 200,000 clones, 58% occurring once. This sequence joins TRBV29-1 and TRBJ2-6; tentatively, D is TRBD1 (7 bases). The sequence was collected from a human donor with alopecia areata. This sample comprised CD4+ T cells sorted from blood, obtained at week 24, from a patient treated with tofacitinib. The CDR3 region is CSVGSGGSGANVLTF. CDR3 sequence (DNA): TGCAGCGTTGGATCAGGGGGGTCTGGGGCCAACGTCCTGACTTTC.